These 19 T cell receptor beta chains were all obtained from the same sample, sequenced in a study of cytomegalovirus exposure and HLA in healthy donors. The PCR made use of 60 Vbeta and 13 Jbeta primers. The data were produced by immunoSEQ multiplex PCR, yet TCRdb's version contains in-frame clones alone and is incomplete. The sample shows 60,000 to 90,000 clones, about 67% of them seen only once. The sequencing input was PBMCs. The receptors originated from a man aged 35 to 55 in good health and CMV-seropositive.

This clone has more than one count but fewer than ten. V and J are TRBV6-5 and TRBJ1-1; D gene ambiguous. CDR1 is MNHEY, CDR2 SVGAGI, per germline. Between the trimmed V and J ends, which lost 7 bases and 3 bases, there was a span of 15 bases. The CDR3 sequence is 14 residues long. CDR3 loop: CASTQLAGDTEAFF. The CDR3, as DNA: TGTGCCAGCACCCAACTCGCCGGGGACACTGAAGCTTTCTTT.

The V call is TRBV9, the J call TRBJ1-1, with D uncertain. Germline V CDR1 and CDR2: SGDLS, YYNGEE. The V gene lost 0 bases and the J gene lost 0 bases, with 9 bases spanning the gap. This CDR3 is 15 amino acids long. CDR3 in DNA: TGTGCCAGCAGCGTAGGGGGAGTAATGAACACTGAAGCTTTCTTT. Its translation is CASSVGGVMNTEAFF.

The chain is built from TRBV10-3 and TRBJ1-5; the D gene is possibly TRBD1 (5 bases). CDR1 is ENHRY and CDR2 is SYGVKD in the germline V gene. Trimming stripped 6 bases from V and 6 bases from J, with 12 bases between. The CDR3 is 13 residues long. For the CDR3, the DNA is TGTGCCATCAGCCCGGGGGGGTTTCAGCCCCAGCATTTT. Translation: CAISPGGFQPQHF.

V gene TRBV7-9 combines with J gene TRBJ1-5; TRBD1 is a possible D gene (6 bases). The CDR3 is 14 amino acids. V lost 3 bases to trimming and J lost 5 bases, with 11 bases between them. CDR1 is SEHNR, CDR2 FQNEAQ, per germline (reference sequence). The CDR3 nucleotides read TGTGCCAGCAGCTTTACAGGGTTGGATCAGCCCCAGCATTTT. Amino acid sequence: CASSFTGLDQPQHF.

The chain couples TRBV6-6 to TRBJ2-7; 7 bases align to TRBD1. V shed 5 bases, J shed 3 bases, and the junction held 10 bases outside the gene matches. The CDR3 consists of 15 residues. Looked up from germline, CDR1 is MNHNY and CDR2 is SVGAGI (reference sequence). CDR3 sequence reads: CASSTPRGSNYEQYF. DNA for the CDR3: TGTGCCAGCAGTACCCCCAGGGGGTCGAACTACGAGCAGTACTTC.

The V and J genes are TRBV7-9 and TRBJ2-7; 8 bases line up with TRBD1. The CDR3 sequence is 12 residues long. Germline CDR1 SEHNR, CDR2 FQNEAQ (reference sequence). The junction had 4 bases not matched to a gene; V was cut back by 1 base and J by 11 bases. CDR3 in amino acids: CASSLGGQVEYF. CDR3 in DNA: TGTGCCAGCAGCTTAGGGGGACAGGTCGAGTACTTC.

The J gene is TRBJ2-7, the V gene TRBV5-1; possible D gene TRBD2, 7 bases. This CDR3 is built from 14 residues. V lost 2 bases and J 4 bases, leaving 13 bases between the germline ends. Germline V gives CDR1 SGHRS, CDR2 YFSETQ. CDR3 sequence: CASSFGGAGYEQYF. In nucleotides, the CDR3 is TGCGCCAGCAGCTTTGGGGGGGCAGGATACGAGCAGTACTTC.

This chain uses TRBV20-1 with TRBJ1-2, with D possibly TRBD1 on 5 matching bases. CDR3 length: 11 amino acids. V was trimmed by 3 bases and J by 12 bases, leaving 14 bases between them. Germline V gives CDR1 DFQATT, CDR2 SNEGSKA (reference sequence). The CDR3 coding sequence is TGCAGTGCTAGCCAGACAGAAAGGGACACCTTC. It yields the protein CSASQTERDTF.

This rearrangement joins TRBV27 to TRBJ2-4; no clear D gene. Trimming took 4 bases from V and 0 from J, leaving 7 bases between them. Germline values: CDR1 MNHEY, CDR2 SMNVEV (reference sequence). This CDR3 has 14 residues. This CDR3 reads CASSSRLAKNIQYF. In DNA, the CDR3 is TGTGCCAGCAGTTCCCGTCTAGCCAAAAACATTCAGTACTTC.

CDR3 DNA sequence: TGTGCCAGCAGGGAGACTCACCCAAAAAACATTCAGTACTTC. Translated: CASRETHPKNIQYF. V is TRBV6-5 and J is TRBJ2-4; D not resolved. Between the trimmed V and J ends, which lost 6 bases and 4 bases, there was a span of 13 bases. This CDR3 has 14 amino acids. In germline, CDR1 is MNHEY, CDR2 SVGAGI.

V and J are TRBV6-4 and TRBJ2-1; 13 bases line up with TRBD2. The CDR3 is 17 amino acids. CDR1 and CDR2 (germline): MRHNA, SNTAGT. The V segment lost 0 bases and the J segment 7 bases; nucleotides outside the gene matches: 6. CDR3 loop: CASSDSVGLAGRNEQFF. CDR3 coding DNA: TGTGCCAGCAGTGACTCCGTGGGACTAGCGGGAAGGAATGAGCAGTTCTTC.

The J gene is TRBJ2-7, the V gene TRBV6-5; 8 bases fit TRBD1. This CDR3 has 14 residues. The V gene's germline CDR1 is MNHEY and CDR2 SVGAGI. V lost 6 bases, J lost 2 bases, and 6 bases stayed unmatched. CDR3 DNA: TGTGCCAGCAGACCAGGGGGCTACGCCTACGAGCAGTACTTC. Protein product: CASRPGGYAYEQYF.

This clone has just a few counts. CDR3 protein: CASSFGQDSYNEQFF. Written as DNA, the CDR3 is TGTGCCAGCAGCTTTGGACAGGACTCCTACAATGAGCAGTTCTTC. The chain recombines TRBV5-4 with TRBJ2-1, with 7 nucleotides matching TRBD1. The CDR3 consists of 15 residues. From germline, CDR1 is SGHNT and CDR2 YYREEE (reference sequence). V gave up 2 bases and J gave up 0 bases; unmatched junction bases: 2. The whole variable domain, filled in from reference TRBV5-4 and TRBJ2-1, reads ETGVTQSPTHLIKTRGQQVTLRCSSQSGHNTVSWYQQALGQGPQFIFQYYREEENGRGNFPPRFSGLQFPNYSSELNVNALELDDSALYLCASSFGQDSYNEQFFGPGTRLTVL.

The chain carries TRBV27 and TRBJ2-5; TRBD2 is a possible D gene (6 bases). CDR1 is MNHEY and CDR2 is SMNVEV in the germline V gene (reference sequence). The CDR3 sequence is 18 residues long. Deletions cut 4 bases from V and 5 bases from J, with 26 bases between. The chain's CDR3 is CASSSGTSRILIGETQYF. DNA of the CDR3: TGTGCCAGCAGTTCTGGGACTTCCCGGATCTTGATCGGGGAGACCCAGTACTTC.

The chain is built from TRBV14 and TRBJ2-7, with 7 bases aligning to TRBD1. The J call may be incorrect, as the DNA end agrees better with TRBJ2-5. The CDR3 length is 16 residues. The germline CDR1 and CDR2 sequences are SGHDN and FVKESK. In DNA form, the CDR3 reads TGTGCCAGCAGCCAAGAGCCCGCGACAGGGTCGTGGACCCAGTACTTC. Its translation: CASSQEPATGSWTQYF.

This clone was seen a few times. The CDR3 DNA is TGTGCCAGCAGCCCCCCCGGGACACTCTTTAGCACAGATACGCAGTATTTT. Translated, it gives CASSPPGTLFSTDTQYF. This rearrangement joins TRBV13 to TRBJ2-3, with D possibly matching TRBD1 (6 bases). This CDR3 is 17 amino acids long. V was pared by 5 bases and J by 0 bases, with 18 bases between. Per the germline V gene, CDR1 is PRHDT and CDR2 is FYEKMQ (reference sequence).

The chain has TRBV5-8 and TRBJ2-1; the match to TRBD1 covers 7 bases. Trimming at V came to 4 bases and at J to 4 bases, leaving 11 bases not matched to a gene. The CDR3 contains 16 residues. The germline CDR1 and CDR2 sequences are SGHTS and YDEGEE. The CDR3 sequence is CASSRTGAVWYNEQFF. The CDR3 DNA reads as TGTGCCAGCAGCAGAACAGGGGCTGTTTGGTACAATGAGCAGTTCTTC.

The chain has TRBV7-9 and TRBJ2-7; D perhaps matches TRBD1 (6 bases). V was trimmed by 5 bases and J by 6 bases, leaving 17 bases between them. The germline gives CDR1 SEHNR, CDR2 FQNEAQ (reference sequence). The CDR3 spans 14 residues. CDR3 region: CASSPKIGQLEQYF. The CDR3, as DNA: TGTGCCAGCAGCCCCAAAATCGGACAGCTCGAGCAGTACTTC.

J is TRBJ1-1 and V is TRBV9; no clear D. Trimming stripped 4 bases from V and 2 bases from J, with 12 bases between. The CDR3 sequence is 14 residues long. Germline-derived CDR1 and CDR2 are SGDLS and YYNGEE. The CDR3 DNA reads TGTGCCAGCAGCCTGAGCTATAGCAACACTGAAGCTTTCTTT. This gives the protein CASSLSYSNTEAFF.